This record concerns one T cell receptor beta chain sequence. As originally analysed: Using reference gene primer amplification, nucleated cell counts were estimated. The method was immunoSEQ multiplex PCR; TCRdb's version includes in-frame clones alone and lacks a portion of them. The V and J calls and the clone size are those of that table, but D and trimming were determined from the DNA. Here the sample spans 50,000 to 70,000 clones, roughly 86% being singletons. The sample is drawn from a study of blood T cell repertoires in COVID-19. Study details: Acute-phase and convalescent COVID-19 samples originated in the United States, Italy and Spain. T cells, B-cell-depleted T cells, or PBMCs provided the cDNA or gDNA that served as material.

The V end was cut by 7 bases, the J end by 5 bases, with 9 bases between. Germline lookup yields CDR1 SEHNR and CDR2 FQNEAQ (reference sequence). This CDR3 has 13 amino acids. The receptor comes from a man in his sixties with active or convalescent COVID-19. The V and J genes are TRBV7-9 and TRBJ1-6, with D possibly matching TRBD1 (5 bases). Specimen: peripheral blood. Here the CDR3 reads CASTDSNNSPLHF. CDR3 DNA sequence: TGTGCCAGCACTGACAGCAATAATTCACCCCTCCACTTT.